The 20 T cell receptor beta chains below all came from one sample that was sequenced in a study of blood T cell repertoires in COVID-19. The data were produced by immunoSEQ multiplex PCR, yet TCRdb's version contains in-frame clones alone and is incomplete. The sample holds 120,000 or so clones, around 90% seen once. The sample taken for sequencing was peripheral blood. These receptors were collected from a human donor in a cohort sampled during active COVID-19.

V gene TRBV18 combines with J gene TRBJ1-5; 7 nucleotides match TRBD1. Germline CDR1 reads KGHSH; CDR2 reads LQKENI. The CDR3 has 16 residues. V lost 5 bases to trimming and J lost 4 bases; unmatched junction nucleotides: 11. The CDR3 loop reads CASSTQGPLGNQPQHF. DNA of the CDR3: TGTGCCAGCTCAACACAGGGGCCTCTCGGAAATCAGCCCCAGCATTTT.

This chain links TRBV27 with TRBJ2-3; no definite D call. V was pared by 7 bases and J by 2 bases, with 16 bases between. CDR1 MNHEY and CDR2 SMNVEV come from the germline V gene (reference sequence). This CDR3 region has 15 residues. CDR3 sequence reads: CASTPAAVSTDTQYF. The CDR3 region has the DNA TGTGCCAGCACCCCCGCGGCGGTTTCCACAGATACGCAGTATTTT.

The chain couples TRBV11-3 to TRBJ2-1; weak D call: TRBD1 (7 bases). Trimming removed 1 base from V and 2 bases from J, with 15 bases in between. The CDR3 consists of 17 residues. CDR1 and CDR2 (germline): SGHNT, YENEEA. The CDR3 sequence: CASSLGTGGTAYNEQFF. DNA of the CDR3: TGTGCCAGCAGCTTAGGGACAGGTGGGACTGCCTACAATGAGCAGTTCTTC.

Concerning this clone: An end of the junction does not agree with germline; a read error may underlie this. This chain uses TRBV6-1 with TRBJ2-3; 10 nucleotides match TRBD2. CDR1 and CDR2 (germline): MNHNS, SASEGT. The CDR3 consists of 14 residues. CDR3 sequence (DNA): TGTGCCAGCAGTAAAGCGGGAGGGCCAGATACGCAGTATTTT. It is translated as CASSKAGGPDTQYF.

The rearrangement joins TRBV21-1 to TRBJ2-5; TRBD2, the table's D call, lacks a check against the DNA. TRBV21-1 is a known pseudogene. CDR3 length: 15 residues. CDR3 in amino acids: CASSKVVRSQETQYF. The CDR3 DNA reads TGTGCCAGCAGCAAAGTCGTACGGTCCCAAGAGACCCAGTACTTC.

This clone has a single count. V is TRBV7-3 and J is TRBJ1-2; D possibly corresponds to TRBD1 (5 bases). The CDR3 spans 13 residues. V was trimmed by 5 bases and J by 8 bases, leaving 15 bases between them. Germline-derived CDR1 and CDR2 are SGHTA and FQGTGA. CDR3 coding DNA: TGTGCCAGCAGCCCCTCGGGGGAGAGAGGCTACACCTTC. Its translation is CASSPSGERGYTF. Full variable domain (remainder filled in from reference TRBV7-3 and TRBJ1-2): GAGVSQTPSNKVTEKGKYVELRCDPISGHTALYWYRQSLGQGPEFLIYFQGTGAADDSGLPNDRFFAVRPEGSVSTLKIQRTERGDSAVYLCASSPSGERGYTFGSGTRLTVV.

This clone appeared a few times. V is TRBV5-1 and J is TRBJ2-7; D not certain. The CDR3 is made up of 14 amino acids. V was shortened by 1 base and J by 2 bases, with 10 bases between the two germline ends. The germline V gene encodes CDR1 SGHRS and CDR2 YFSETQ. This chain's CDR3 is CASSLPGHPYEQYF. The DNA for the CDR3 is TGCGCCAGCAGCTTGCCGGGTCACCCCTACGAGCAGTACTTC.

The CDR3 DNA reads as TGTGCCATCAGTGCCCCGGGACAGGATCTTCCTGGGGCCAACGTCCTGACTTTC. Its translation is CAISAPGQDLPGANVLTF. This sequence joins TRBV10-3 and TRBJ2-6; 8 bases map to TRBD1. This CDR3 contains 18 residues. V lost 4 bases, J lost 2 bases, and 10 bases stayed unmatched. CDR1 ENHRY and CDR2 SYGVKD come from the germline V gene.

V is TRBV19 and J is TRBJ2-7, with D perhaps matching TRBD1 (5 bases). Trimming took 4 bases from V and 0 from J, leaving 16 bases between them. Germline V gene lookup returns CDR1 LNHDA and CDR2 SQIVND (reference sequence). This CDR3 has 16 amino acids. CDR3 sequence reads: CASSKSRQTSSYEQYF. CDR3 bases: TGTGCCAGTAGTAAATCCCGACAGACCAGCTCCTACGAGCAGTACTTC.

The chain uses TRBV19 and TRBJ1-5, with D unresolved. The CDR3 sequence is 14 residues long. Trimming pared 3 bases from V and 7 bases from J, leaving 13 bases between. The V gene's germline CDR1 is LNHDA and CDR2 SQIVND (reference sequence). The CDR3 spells CASSMEPPRQPQHF. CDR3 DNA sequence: TGTGCCAGTAGTATGGAACCTCCCAGGCAGCCCCAGCATTTT.

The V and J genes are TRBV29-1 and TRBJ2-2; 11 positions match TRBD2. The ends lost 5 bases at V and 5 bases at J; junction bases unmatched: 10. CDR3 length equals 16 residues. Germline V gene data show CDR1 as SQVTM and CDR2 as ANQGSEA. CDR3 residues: CSVLIGLAGGTGELFF. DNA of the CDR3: TGCAGCGTTTTAATCGGGCTAGCGGGAGGTACCGGGGAGCTGTTTTTT.

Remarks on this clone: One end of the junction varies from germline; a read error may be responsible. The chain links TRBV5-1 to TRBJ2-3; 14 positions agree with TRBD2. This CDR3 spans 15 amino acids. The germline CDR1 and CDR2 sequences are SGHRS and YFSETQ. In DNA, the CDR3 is TGCGCCAGCAGCTCCGGGACTAGCGGGGGCTACCCCCCGGATTTT. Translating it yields CASSSGTSGGYPPDF.

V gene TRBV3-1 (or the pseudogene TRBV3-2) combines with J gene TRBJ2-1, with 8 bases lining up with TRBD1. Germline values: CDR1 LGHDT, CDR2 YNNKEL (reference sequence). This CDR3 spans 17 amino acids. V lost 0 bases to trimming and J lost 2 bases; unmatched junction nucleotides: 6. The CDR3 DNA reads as TGTGCCAGCAGCCAAGACCCGGACAGGGTGGCCTACAATGAGCAGTTCTTC. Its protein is CASSQDPDRVAYNEQFF.

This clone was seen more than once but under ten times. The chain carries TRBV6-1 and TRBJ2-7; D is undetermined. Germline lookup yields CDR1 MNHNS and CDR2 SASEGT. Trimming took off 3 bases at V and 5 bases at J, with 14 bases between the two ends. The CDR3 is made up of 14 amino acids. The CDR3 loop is CASSEVTGENEQYF. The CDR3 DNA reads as TGTGCCAGCAGTGAGGTTACCGGAGAGAACGAGCAGTACTTC.

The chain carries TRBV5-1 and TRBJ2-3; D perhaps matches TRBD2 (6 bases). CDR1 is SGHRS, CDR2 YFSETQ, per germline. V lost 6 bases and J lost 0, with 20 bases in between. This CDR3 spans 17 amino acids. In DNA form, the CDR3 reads TGCGCCAGCAAGGGGCCGGGGTTCGCGGGGAGCACAGATACGCAGTATTTT. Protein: CASKGPGFAGSTDTQYF.

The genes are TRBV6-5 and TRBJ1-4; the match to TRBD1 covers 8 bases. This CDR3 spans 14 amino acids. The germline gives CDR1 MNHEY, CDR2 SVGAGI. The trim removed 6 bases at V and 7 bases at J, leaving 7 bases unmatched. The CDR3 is CASRSQGVGEKLFF. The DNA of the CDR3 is TGTGCCAGCAGATCACAGGGGGTGGGTGAAAAACTGTTTTTT.

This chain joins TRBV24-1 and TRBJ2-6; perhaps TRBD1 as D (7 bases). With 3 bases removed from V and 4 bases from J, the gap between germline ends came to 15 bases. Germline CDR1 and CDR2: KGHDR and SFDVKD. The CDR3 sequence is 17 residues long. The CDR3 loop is CATSDGRTGLGANVLTF. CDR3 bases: TGTGCCACCAGTGATGGGAGGACAGGTCTCGGGGCCAACGTCCTGACTTTC.

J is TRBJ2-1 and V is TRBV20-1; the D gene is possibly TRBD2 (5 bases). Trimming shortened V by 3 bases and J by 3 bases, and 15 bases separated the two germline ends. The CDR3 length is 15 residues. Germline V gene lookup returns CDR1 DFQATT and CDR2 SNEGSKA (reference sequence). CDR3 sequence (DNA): TGCAGTGCTAGTCCGGCAACTAGTGTCTACAATGAGCAGTTCTTC. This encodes CSASPATSVYNEQFF.

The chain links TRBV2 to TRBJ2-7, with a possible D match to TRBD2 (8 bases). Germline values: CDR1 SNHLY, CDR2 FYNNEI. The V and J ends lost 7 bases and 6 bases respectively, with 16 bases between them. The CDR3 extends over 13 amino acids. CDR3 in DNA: TGTGCCAGCACCCGGGAGGGGGCGGGCGAGCAGTACTTC. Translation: CASTREGAGEQYF.

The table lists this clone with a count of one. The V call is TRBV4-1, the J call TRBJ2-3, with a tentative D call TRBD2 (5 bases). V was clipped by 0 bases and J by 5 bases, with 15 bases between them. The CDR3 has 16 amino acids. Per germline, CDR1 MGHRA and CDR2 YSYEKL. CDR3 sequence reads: CASSQEPPGELDTQYF. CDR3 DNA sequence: TGCGCCAGCAGCCAAGAGCCCCCTGGGGAGTTAGATACGCAGTATTTT.